A single sample gave rise to the 15 T cell receptor beta chains below, sequenced in a study of blood T cell repertoires in COVID-19. Assay: immunoSEQ multiplex PCR; the TCRdb copy retains only in-frame clones and omits some. The sample has some 190,000 clones; nearly 80% are singletons. Sequencing was performed on PBMCs or T cells enriched from blood (not recorded which). Receptor source: a man aged 60 to 75 who had been exposed to COVID-19.

The V gene is TRBV12-3 or TRBV12-4, the J gene TRBJ1-4; perhaps TRBD1 as D (5 bases). The V and J ends lost 6 bases and 9 bases respectively, with 11 bases between them. The CDR3 totals 12 residues. The CDR3: CASSETEQKLFF. Here the CDR3 DNA reads TGTGCCAGCAGCGAGACAGAACAAAAACTGTTTTTT.

The V call is TRBV2, the J call TRBJ1-5, with 8 bases lining up with TRBD1. The CDR3 covers 13 residues. Germline V gene lookup returns CDR1 SNHLY and CDR2 FYNNEI. The V gene end was trimmed by 10 bases and the J gene end by 5 bases; junction bases not matched to a gene: 7. This chain's CDR3 is CAIGQGQDQPQHF. In DNA form, the CDR3 reads TGTGCCATCGGACAGGGACAGGATCAGCCCCAGCATTTT.

The J gene is TRBJ2-3, the V gene TRBV9; D gene uncertain. Germline values: CDR1 SGDLS, CDR2 YYNGEE. The CDR3 contains 14 residues. V lost 2 bases to trimming and J lost 1 base, with 8 bases between them. In DNA form, the CDR3 reads TGTGCCAGCAGCGTCTGGGCCGGCACAGATACGCAGTATTTT. Protein: CASSVWAGTDTQYF.

This clone has only a few counts. V and J are TRBV28 and TRBJ1-3; the D gene is possibly TRBD1 (5 bases). Per germline, CDR1 MDHEN and CDR2 SYDVKM. V gave up 3 bases and J gave up 0 bases, with 9 bases separating them. This CDR3 spans 15 amino acids. CDR3 nucleotide sequence: TGTGCCAGCAGTTTGGGCGGGGGCTCTGGAAACACCATATATTTT. Its translation is CASSLGGGSGNTIYF.

The chain is built from TRBV4-1 and TRBJ2-7; perhaps TRBD2 as D (5 bases). V lost 3 bases and J lost 4, with 16 bases in between. The length of the CDR3 is 15 residues. Germline V gene lookup returns CDR1 MGHRA and CDR2 YSYEKL. As DNA, the CDR3 is TGCGCCAGCAGCCAGGCGACTATCGCCGAGTACGAGCAGTACTTC. Translated, it gives CASSQATIAEYEQYF.

This rearrangement joins TRBV6-1 to TRBJ2-3; D gene unclear. The CDR3 is 11 residues long. Per the germline V gene, CDR1 is MNHNS and CDR2 is SASEGT. Trimming shortened V by 3 bases and J by 5 bases, and 3 bases separated the two germline ends. CDR3 protein: CASSDRDTQYF. DNA of the CDR3: TGTGCCAGCAGTGATAGAGATACGCAGTATTTT.

This chain connects TRBV19 to TRBJ1-5; 9 bases fit TRBD1. The CDR3 is 15 amino acids. J gave up 5 bases and V 7 bases, and 9 bases lay outside the gene matches. Germline values: CDR1 LNHDA, CDR2 SQIVND (reference sequence). CDR3 sequence reads: CASIDGTGWHQPQHF. The CDR3 DNA reads as TGTGCCAGTATCGACGGGACAGGGTGGCATCAGCCCCAGCATTTT.

The chain joins TRBV6-5 to TRBJ1-2, with D perhaps TRBD1 (5 bases). The V end was cut by 6 bases, the J end by 6 bases, with 17 bases between. This CDR3 has 14 amino acids. Germline V gene data show CDR1 as MNHEY and CDR2 as SVGAGI. The CDR3 is CASRREGTKDGYTF. The CDR3 coding sequence is TGTGCCAGCAGAAGGGAGGGGACGAAGGATGGCTACACCTTC.

J is TRBJ2-1 and V is TRBV4-2; 7 nucleotides match TRBD1. Germline loops: CDR1 LGHNA, CDR2 YNFKEQ. Losses at the gene ends were 1 base for V and 8 bases for J; bases not matched to a gene: 5. The CDR3 consists of 14 residues. CDR3: CASSQGQGDDEQFF. In nucleotides, the CDR3 is TGTGCCAGCAGCCAAGGACAGGGCGACGATGAGCAGTTCTTC.

This clone has just one count. The J gene is TRBJ2-7, the V gene TRBV21-1; TRBD1, the table's D call, was not compared with the DNA. TRBV21-1 is a recognized pseudogene. This CDR3 is built from 17 residues. The CDR3 is CASSKVPWTGQPYEQYF. The CDR3 region has the DNA TGTGCCAGCAGCAAAGTTCCTTGGACAGGGCAGCCCTACGAGCAGTACTTC.

The chain recombines TRBV25-1 with TRBJ2-1, with D uncertain. V lost 6 bases to trimming and J lost 5 bases, with 14 bases between them. Germline lookup yields CDR1 MGHDK and CDR2 SYGVNS. This CDR3 is built from 14 residues. The CDR3 nucleotides read TGTGCCAGCAGCCTAGATAGCTTCAACAATGAGCAGTTCTTC. Protein: CASSLDSFNNEQFF.

The genes are TRBV10-3 and TRBJ2-1; 12 bases agree with TRBD2. The J segment lost 8 bases and the V segment lost 6 bases, leaving 8 bases of the junction unmatched. CDR1 ENHRY and CDR2 SYGVKD come from the germline V gene. The CDR3 sequence is 15 residues long. The CDR3 coding sequence is TGTGCCATCAGCCTAGCGGGAGGGCCCCAGGATGAGCAGTTCTTC. It is translated as CAISLAGGPQDEQFF.

The gene calls are TRBV21-1 and TRBJ2-7; the table assigns TRBD2, which was not confirmed against the DNA. TRBV21-1 is a listed pseudogene. This CDR3 comprises 15 residues. This CDR3 reads CASSDDGLDPYEQYF. CDR3 nucleotides: TGTGCCAGCAGCGACGACGGACTGGACCCCTACGAGCAGTACTTC.

This chain links TRBV5-6 with TRBJ2-1, with D maybe TRBD1 (5 bases). V lost 2 bases, J lost 0 bases, and 6 bases lay in between. The CDR3 covers 14 residues. Germline V gives CDR1 SGHDT, CDR2 YYEEEE. In nucleotides, the CDR3 is TGTGCCAGCAGCTTCGACAGCTCCTACAATGAGCAGTTCTTC. Amino acids: CASSFDSSYNEQFF. The variable domain in full, completed from reference TRBV5-6 and TRBJ2-1, reads DAGVTQSPTHLIKTRGQQVTLRCSPKSGHDTVSWYQQALGQGPQFIFQYYEEEERQRGNFPDRFSGHQFPNYSSELNVNALLLGDSALYLCASSFDSSYNEQFFGPGTRLTVL.

The rearrangement uses TRBV6-5 and TRBJ1-2; D unresolved. From germline, CDR1 is MNHEY and CDR2 SVGAGI. The CDR3 extends over 11 amino acids. V lost 5 bases and J 11 bases, leaving 12 bases between the germline ends. The CDR3 loop reads CASSITGHYTF. CDR3 sequence (DNA): TGTGCCAGCAGTATCACCGGTCATTACACCTTC.